These 2 T cell receptor beta chains came from one sample sequenced in a study of blood T cell repertoires in COVID-19. Sequencing used immunoSEQ multiplex PCR; TCRdb keeps in-frame clones, though not all of them. The sample carries 330,000 or so clones, approximately 86% recorded once. Sequencing used peripheral blood. Receptors were obtained from a man aged 25 to 40 with COVID-19, enrolled during active disease.

This clone was found once. The rearrangement joins TRBV18 to TRBJ1-2; TRBD1 matches at 10 bases. The CDR3 spans 15 residues. Germline loops: CDR1 KGHSH, CDR2 LQKENI. V shed 3 bases and J 5 bases; nucleotides not matched to a gene: 6. CDR3: CASSPSDRGGYGYTF. The DNA for the CDR3 is TGTGCCAGCTCACCGTCGGACAGGGGGGGGTATGGCTACACCTTC.

This clone was counted once. The chain links TRBV6-6 to TRBJ2-2, with 9 bases identical to TRBD1. The CDR3 extends over 13 amino acids. The ends lost 10 bases at V and 3 bases at J; junction bases unmatched: 3. The germline CDR1 and CDR2 sequences are MNHNY and SVGAGI (reference sequence). The CDR3 nucleotides read TGTGCCACTACAGGGGGCTACACCGGGGAGCTGTTTTTT. This encodes CATTGGYTGELFF.